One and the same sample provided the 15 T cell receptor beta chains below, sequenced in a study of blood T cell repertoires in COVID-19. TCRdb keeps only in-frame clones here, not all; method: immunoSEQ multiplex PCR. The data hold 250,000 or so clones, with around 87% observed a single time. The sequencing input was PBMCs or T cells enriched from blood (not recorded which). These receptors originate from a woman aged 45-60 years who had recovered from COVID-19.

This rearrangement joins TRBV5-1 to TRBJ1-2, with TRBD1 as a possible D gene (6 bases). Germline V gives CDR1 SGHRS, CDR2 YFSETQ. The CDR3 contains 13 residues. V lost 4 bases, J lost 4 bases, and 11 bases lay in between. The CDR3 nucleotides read TGCGCCAGCAGCCTCACAGGGACCTATGGCTACACCTTC. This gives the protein CASSLTGTYGYTF.

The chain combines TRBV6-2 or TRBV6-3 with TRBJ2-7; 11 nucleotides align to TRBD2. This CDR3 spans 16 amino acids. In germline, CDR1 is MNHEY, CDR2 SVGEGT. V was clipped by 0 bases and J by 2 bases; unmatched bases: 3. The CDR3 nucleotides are TGTGCCAGCAGTTACTCATCGACTAGCGGGGCCTACGAGCAGTACTTC. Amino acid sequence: CASSYSSTSGAYEQYF.

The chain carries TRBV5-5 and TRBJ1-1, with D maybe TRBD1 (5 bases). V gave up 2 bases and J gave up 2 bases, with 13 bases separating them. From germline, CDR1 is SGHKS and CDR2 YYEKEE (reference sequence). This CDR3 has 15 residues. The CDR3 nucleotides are TGTGCCAGCAGCTTTCTCGGAGGGGACAACACTGAAGCTTTCTTT. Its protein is CASSFLGGDNTEAFF. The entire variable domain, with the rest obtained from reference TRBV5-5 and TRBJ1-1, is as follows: DAGVTQSPTHLIKTRGQQVTLRCSPISGHKSVSWYQQVLGQGPQFIFQYYEKEERGRGNFPDRFSARQFPNYSSELNVNALLLGDSALYLCASSFLGGDNTEAFFGQGTRLTVV.

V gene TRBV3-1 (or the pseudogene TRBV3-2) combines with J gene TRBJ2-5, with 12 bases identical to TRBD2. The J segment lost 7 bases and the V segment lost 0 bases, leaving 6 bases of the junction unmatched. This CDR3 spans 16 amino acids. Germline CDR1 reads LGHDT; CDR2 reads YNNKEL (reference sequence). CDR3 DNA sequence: TGTGCCAGCAGCCAAGATGTTCCGACTAGCGGGGGGACCCAGTACTTC. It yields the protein CASSQDVPTSGGTQYF.

This CDR3 reads CASSLTSGSVHGELFF. CDR3 bases: TGCGCCAGCAGCTTGACTAGCGGGAGTGTCCACGGGGAGCTGTTTTTT. The V gene is TRBV5-1, the J gene TRBJ2-2; TRBD2 aligns across 11 bases. V gave up 1 base and J gave up 7 bases; unmatched junction bases: 6. This CDR3 has 16 residues. Germline lookup yields CDR1 SGHRS and CDR2 YFSETQ.

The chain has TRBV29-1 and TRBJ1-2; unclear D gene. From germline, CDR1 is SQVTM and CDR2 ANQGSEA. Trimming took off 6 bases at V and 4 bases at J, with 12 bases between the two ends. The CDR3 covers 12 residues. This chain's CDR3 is CSVLTETYGYTF. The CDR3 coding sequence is TGCAGCGTGCTAACGGAGACCTATGGCTACACCTTC.

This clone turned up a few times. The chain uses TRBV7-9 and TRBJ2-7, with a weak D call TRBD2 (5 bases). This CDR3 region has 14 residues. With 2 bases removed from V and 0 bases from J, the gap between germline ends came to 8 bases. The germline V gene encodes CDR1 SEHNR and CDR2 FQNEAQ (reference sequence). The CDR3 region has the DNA TGTGCCAGCAGCTTATATGGGAGCTCCTACGAGCAGTACTTC. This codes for CASSLYGSSYEQYF.

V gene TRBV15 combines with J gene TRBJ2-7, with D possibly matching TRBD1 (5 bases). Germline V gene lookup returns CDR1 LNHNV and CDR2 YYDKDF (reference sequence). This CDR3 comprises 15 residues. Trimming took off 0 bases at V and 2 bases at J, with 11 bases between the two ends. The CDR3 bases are TGTGCCACCAGCAGAGAGCGGACATCTACCTACGAGCAGTACTTC. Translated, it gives CATSRERTSTYEQYF. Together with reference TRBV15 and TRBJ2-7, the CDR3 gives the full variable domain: DAMVIQNPRYQVTQFGKPVTLSCSQTLNHNVMYWYQQKSSQAPKLLFHYYDKDFNNEADTPDNFQSRRPNTSFCFLDIRSPGLGDTAMYLCATSRERTSTYEQYFGPGTRLTVT.

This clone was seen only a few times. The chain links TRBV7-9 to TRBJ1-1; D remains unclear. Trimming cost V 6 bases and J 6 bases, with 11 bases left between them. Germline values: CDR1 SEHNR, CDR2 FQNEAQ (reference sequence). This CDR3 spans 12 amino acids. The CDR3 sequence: CASRPDWAEAFF. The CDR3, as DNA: TGTGCCAGCAGGCCAGACTGGGCTGAAGCTTTCTTT. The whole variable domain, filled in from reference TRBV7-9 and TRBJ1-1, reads DTGVSQNPRHKITKRGQNVTFRCDPISEHNRLYWYRQTLGQGPEFLTYFQNEAQLEKSRLLSDRFSAERPKGSFSTLEIQRTEQGDSAMYLCASRPDWAEAFFGQGTRLTVV.

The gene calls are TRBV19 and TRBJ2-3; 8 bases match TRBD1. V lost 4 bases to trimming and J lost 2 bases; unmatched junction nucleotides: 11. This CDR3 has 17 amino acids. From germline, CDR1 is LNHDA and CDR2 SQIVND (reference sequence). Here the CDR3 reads CASSTQTGAFVTDTQYF. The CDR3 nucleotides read TGTGCCAGTAGTACCCAGACAGGGGCCTTTGTCACAGATACGCAGTATTTT. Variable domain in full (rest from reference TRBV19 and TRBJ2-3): DGGITQSPKYLFRKEGQNVTLSCEQNLNHDAMYWYRQDPGQGLRLIYYSQIVNDFQKGDIAEGYSVSREKKESFPLTVTSAQKNPTAFYLCASSTQTGAFVTDTQYFGPGTRLTVL.

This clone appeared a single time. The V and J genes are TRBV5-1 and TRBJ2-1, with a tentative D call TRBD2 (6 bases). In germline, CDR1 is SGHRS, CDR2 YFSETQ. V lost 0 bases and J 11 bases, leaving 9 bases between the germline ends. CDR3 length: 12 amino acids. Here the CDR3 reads CASSLAGDQQFF. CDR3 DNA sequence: TGCGCCAGCAGCTTGGCGGGGGATCAGCAGTTCTTC.

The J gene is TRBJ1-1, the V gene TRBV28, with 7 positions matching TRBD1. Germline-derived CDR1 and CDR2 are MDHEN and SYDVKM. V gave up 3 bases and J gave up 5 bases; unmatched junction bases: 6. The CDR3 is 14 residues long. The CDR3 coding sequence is TGTGCCAGCAGTTTCACAGGGGTCGGGACTGAAGCTTTCTTT. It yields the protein CASSFTGVGTEAFF.

The chain's CDR3 is CASVQGAYNEQFF. The DNA of the CDR3 is TGTGCCAGCGTTCAGGGGGCTTACAATGAGCAGTTCTTC. This sequence joins TRBV7-9 and TRBJ2-1, with 8 nucleotides matching TRBD1. The germline V gene has CDR1 SEHNR and CDR2 FQNEAQ (reference sequence). This CDR3 contains 13 residues. With 8 bases clipped from V and 4 bases from J, the junction kept 4 bases outside the gene matches.

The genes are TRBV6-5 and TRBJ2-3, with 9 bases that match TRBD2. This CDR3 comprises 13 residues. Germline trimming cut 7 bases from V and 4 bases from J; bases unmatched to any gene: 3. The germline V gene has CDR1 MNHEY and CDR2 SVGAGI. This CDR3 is CASKRLAADTQYF. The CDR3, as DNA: TGTGCCAGCAAGAGACTAGCGGCAGATACGCAGTATTTT.

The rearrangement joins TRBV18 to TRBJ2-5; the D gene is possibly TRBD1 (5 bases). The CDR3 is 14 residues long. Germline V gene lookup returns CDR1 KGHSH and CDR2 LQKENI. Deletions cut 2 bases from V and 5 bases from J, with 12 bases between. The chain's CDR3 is CASSPSVRVETQYF. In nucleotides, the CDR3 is TGTGCCAGCTCACCATCTGTCAGGGTGGAGACCCAGTACTTC.